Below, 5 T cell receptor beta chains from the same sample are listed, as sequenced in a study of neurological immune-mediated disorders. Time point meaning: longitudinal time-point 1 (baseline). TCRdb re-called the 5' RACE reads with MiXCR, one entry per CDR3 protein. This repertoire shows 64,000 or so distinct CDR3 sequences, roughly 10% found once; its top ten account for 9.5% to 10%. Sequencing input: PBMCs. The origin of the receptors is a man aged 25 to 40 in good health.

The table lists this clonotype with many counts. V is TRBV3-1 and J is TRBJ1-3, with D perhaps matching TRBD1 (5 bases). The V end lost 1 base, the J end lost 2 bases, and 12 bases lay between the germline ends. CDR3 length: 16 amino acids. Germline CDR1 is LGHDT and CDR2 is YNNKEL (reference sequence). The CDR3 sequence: CASSQVRGGPGNTIYF. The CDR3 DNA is TGTGCCAGCAGCCAAGTCCGCGGGGGACCTGGAAACACCATATATTTT.

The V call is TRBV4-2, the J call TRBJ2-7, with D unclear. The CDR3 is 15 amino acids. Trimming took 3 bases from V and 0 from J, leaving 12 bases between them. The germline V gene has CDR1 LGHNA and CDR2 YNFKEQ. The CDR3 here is CASSHDDQTSYEQYF. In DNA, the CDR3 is TGTGCCAGCAGCCATGATGACCAGACCTCCTACGAGCAGTACTTC.

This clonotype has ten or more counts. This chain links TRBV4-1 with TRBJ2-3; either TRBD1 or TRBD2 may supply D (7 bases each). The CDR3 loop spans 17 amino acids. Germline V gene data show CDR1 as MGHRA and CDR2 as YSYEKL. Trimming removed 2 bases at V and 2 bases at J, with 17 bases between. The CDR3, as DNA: TGCGCCAGCAGCCAACAAAACAGGGGAGGGATCACAGATACGCAGTATTTT. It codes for CASSQQNRGGITDTQYF.

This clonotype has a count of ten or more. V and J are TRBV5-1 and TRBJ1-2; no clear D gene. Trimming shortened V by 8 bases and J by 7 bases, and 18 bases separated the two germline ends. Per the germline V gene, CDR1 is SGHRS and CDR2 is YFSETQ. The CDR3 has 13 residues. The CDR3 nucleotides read TGCGCCAGTGGCGAAGACCCTTCGGTTGGCTACACCTTC. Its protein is CASGEDPSVGYTF.

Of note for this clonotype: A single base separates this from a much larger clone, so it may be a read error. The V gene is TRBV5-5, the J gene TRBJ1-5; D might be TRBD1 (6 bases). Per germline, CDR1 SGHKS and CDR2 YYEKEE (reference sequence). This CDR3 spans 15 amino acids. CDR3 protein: CANSLAGTLNQPQHF. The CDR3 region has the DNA TGTGCCAACAGCTTGGCAGGGACACTTAATCAGCCCCAGCATTTT.